These 29 T cell receptor beta chains came from one sample sequenced in a study of patients and donors after allogeneic stem cell transplantation. One entry per CDR3 protein results from TCRdb running MiXCR on the RT-PCR reads. The sample consists of fewer than 250,000 distinct CDR3 sequences, roughly an eighth of them appearing once. What was sequenced was blood, either unsorted or a sorted T cell fraction (not recorded which). All receptors derive from a human donor who was either an allogeneic HSCT recipient or a stem cell or donor lymphocyte infusion donor (not recorded which). It is not recorded whose cells these are; they may come from a transplant donor.

This clonotype came up many times. V usage is TRBV9 and J usage is TRBJ1-6; 8 positions agree with TRBD1. CDR1 is SGDLS and CDR2 is YYNGEE in the germline V gene. Trimming cost V 0 bases and J 9 bases; bases outside gene matches: 8. This CDR3 has 16 amino acids. CDR3 amino acids: CASSVASGQGASPLHF. The CDR3, as DNA: TGTGCCAGCAGCGTAGCTAGTGGACAGGGTGCTTCACCCCTCCACTTT.

This clonotype showed up many times. This sequence joins TRBV10-3 and TRBJ2-5; 7 bases align to TRBD1. CDR1 ENHRY and CDR2 SYGVKD come from the germline V gene. CDR3 length: 14 residues. Losses at the gene ends were 0 bases for V and 4 bases for J; bases not matched to a gene: 2. CDR3 residues: CAISESNRGETQYF. CDR3 DNA: TGTGCCATCAGTGAGTCAAACAGGGGAGAGACCCAGTACTTC.

This clonotype was counted a few times. The gene calls are TRBV5-1 and TRBJ2-1; 8 bases fit TRBD2. This CDR3 comprises 15 residues. The V and J ends lost 4 bases and 4 bases, in that order; junction bases with no gene match: 7. Germline V gene sequence: CDR1 SGHRS, CDR2 YFSETQ. The CDR3 region has the DNA TGCGCCAGCAGCAGGGATAGCGGGACTTACAATGAGCAGTTCTTC. It yields the protein CASSRDSGTYNEQFF.

This clonotype was seen only a few times. The genes are TRBV2 and TRBJ2-1, with TRBD1 matching 8 bases. V shed 2 bases and J 6 bases; nucleotides not matched to a gene: 6. The CDR3 is 15 amino acids. CDR1 is SNHLY and CDR2 is FYNNEI in the germline V gene. CDR3 DNA: TGTGCCAGCAGTGAACGGACAGGGATTGCCAATGAGCAGTTCTTC. Its translation is CASSERTGIANEQFF. The entire variable domain, with the rest obtained from reference TRBV2 and TRBJ2-1, is as follows: EPEVTQTPSHQVTQMGQEVILRCVPISNHLYFYWYRQILGQKVEFLVSFYNNEISEKSEIFDDQFSVERPDGSNFTLKIRSTKLEDSAMYFCASSERTGIANEQFFGPGTRLTVL.

The chain uses TRBV5-1 and TRBJ1-1; D not certain. The CDR3 length is 15 residues. V lost 4 bases to trimming and J lost 1 base, with 14 bases between them. From germline, CDR1 is SGHRS and CDR2 YFSETQ. The CDR3 nucleotides are TGCGCCAGCAGCAATGGCCGGTTGCAGAACACTGAAGCTTTCTTT. This gives the protein CASSNGRLQNTEAFF.

This clonotype was counted at least ten times. The CDR3: CATSDWGGSGRLNEQFF. In DNA form, the CDR3 reads TGTGCCACCAGTGATTGGGGTGGGAGCGGGAGGCTAAATGAGCAGTTCTTC. The chain combines TRBV24-1 with TRBJ2-1; TRBD2 agrees at 9 bases. Trimming cost V 2 bases and J 7 bases; bases outside gene matches: 11. This CDR3 spans 17 amino acids. Per the germline V gene, CDR1 is KGHDR and CDR2 is SFDVKD.

This chain connects TRBV20-1 to TRBJ2-3; 9 bases are shared with TRBD2. The CDR3 length is 15 residues. J was trimmed by 4 bases and V by 6 bases; bases with no gene match: 11. Germline values: CDR1 DFQATT, CDR2 SNEGSKA (reference sequence). The CDR3 reads CSALGTSFWADTQYF. The CDR3, as DNA: TGCAGTGCCCTCGGGACTAGCTTCTGGGCAGATACGCAGTATTTT.

This clonotype came up a few times. The chain has TRBV7-6 and TRBJ2-7, with unresolved D. CDR3 length equals 13 residues. Germline loops: CDR1 SGHVS, CDR2 FNYEAQ. V was clipped by 0 bases and J by 2 bases, with 5 bases between them. DNA for the CDR3: TGTGCCAGCAGCTTAGCGCGAACCTACGAGCAGTACTTC. The encoded protein is CASSLARTYEQYF.

This clonotype was seen more than once but under ten times. This rearrangement joins TRBV7-2 to TRBJ2-2; D uncertain. V shed 4 bases and J shed 1 base, with 7 bases lying between them. Germline CDR1 is SGHTA and CDR2 is FQGNSA. This CDR3 is built from 14 residues. The CDR3 protein is CASSSYRNTGELFF. The CDR3 DNA follows: TGTGCCAGCAGCTCCTACAGGAACACCGGGGAGCTGTTTTTT.

This clonotype was seen a handful of times. The gene calls are TRBV6-1 and TRBJ2-7; TRBD1 matches at 8 bases. J was trimmed by 6 bases and V by 6 bases; bases with no gene match: 13. The CDR3 runs to 15 residues. The germline V gene has CDR1 MNHNS and CDR2 SASEGT. This chain's CDR3 is CASSPQGARVGEQYF. For the CDR3, the DNA is TGTGCCAGCAGCCCTCAGGGGGCCCGGGTGGGCGAGCAGTACTTC.

At least ten counts were recorded for this clonotype. The chain recombines TRBV20-1 with TRBJ1-2; possible D gene TRBD1, 5 bases. Per germline, CDR1 DFQATT and CDR2 SNEGSKA (reference sequence). There are 15 residues in the CDR3. V lost 4 bases to trimming and J lost 3 bases, with 18 bases between them. In DNA form, the CDR3 reads TGCAGTGCTATGAACTCGGGCAGGGTGGACTATGGCTACACCTTC. Translation gives CSAMNSGRVDYGYTF.

The V call is TRBV5-1, the J call TRBJ2-3; weak D call: TRBD2 (5 bases). V was trimmed by 2 bases and J by 4 bases, leaving 8 bases between them. Germline lookup yields CDR1 SGHRS and CDR2 YFSETQ. This CDR3 is built from 13 residues. The CDR3, as DNA: TGCGCCAGCAGCTTACCTAGCCCAGATACGCAGTATTTT. It translates to CASSLPSPDTQYF.

This chain links TRBV28 with TRBJ2-5, with 10 bases that match TRBD2. CDR3 size: 19 residues. From germline, CDR1 is MDHEN and CDR2 SYDVKM. Trimming cost V 3 bases and J 4 bases; bases outside gene matches: 17. The CDR3 protein is CASSFSRVGLAGVVETQYF. The CDR3 DNA reads as TGTGCCAGCAGTTTCAGCAGGGTGGGTCTAGCGGGAGTGGTAGAGACCCAGTACTTC.

This clonotype occurred many times. J is TRBJ2-1 and V is TRBV24-1; 12 bases line up with TRBD2. With 4 bases clipped from V and 2 bases from J, the junction kept 8 bases outside the gene matches. CDR1 KGHDR and CDR2 SFDVKD come from the germline V gene. This CDR3 spans 18 amino acids. The CDR3 loop reads CATSDFRSSGGAYNEQFF. CDR3 nucleotides: TGTGCCACCAGTGACTTCCGATCTAGCGGGGGGGCCTACAATGAGCAGTTCTTC.

The table lists this clonotype with many counts. The chain links TRBV5-1 to TRBJ2-1; 7 bases match TRBD1. CDR3 length: 15 residues. V shed 0 bases, J shed 8 bases, and the junction held 8 bases outside the gene matches. Germline V gene sequence: CDR1 SGHRS, CDR2 YFSETQ. The CDR3 spells CASSLGDRVVDEQFF. CDR3 nucleotides: TGCGCCAGCAGCTTGGGTGACAGGGTGGTGGATGAGCAGTTCTTC.

This clonotype was picked up many times. The J gene is TRBJ2-1, the V gene TRBV4-3; 10 positions match TRBD2. Unmatched junction bases numbered 6, after V lost 1 base and J lost 6 bases. This CDR3 is built from 16 residues. CDR1 is LGHNA, CDR2 YSLEER, per germline. The CDR3 region has the DNA TGCGCCAGCAGCCAAGCCCCAGCGGGGGGGGGCAATGAGCAGTTCTTC. This sequence encodes CASSQAPAGGGNEQFF.

This clonotype appeared a few times. The rearrangement joins TRBV12-3 or TRBV12-4 to TRBJ1-1, with 7 bases aligning to TRBD1. V was clipped by 6 bases and J by 1 base; unmatched bases: 8. This CDR3 has 15 amino acids. The CDR3 region is CASRRTGTANTEAFF. The CDR3 bases are TGTGCCAGCAGACGCACCGGGACAGCGAACACTGAAGCTTTCTTT.

This clonotype was counted ten times or more. The chain couples TRBV12-3 or TRBV12-4 to TRBJ2-1; D remains unclear. The CDR3 has 12 amino acids. Deletions cut 3 bases from V and 7 bases from J, with 7 bases between. CDR3 protein: CASSFITNEQFF. In nucleotides, the CDR3 is TGTGCCAGCAGTTTTATAACAAATGAGCAGTTCTTC.

This clonotype was picked up many times. This sequence joins TRBV4-2 and TRBJ1-2; TRBD1 agrees at 8 bases. Germline lookup yields CDR1 LGHNA and CDR2 YNFKEQ. J lost 4 bases, V lost 3 bases, and 19 bases had no gene match. CDR3 length: 19 residues. The CDR3 here is CASSHAGHPRQGMFYGYTF. DNA of the CDR3: TGTGCCAGCAGCCACGCCGGACACCCACGACAGGGGATGTTCTATGGCTACACCTTC.

Many counts were recorded for this clonotype. V is TRBV6-1 and J is TRBJ2-2; no clear D. The V gene lost 6 bases and the J gene lost 4 bases, with 15 bases spanning the gap. This CDR3 region has 15 residues. CDR1 is MNHNS, CDR2 SASEGT, per germline. CDR3: CASRPETGSTGELFF. CDR3 sequence (DNA): TGTGCCAGCAGGCCCGAGACTGGAAGCACCGGGGAGCTGTTTTTT.

The gene calls are TRBV5-6 and TRBJ2-4, with 7 bases aligning to TRBD1. The CDR3 totals 17 residues. Trimming cost V 4 bases and J 6 bases; bases outside gene matches: 16. Germline V CDR1 and CDR2: SGHDT, YYEEEE. In DNA, the CDR3 is TGTGCCAGCAGCAGCTCCTCAAAGGACAGGCGTGGAAACATTCAGTACTTC. Its protein is CASSSSSKDRRGNIQYF.

This clonotype was seen a single time. The chain links TRBV7-3 to TRBJ2-3, with 9 bases that match TRBD1. Looked up from germline, CDR1 is SGHTA and CDR2 is FQGTGA. The trim removed 5 bases at V and 3 bases at J, leaving 6 bases unmatched. The CDR3 consists of 15 residues. The CDR3 is CASSPRDRETDTQYF. CDR3 coding DNA: TGTGCCAGCAGCCCAAGGGACAGGGAGACAGATACGCAGTATTTT.

Many counts were recorded for this clonotype. The chain is built from TRBV20-1 and TRBJ1-1, with unresolved D. CDR3 length: 14 amino acids. Trimming left V 3 bases short and J 5 bases short, with 16 bases between. CDR1 and CDR2 (germline): DFQATT, SNEGSKA (reference sequence). Written as DNA, the CDR3 is TGCAGTGCTAGGGGCGCTCAGGATCGGACTGAAGCTTTCTTT. Residues: CSARGAQDRTEAFF.

This clonotype was seen many times. The chain links TRBV18 to TRBJ2-1; 11 positions agree with TRBD1. The CDR3 extends over 18 amino acids. After removal of 4 bases from V and 0 bases from J, the junction contained 8 bases not matched to a gene. The V gene's germline CDR1 is KGHSH and CDR2 LQKENI. The CDR3 coding sequence is TGTGCCAGCTCACGAGAGGGGGACAGGGGGACCTCCTACAATGAGCAGTTCTTC. Residues: CASSREGDRGTSYNEQFF.

In this sample, this clonotype turned up many times. The chain has TRBV7-2 and TRBJ1-4; TRBD1 might be the D (6 bases). The V and J ends lost 5 bases and 11 bases respectively, with 21 bases between them. Looked up from germline, CDR1 is SGHTA and CDR2 is FQGNSA. This CDR3 is 15 amino acids long. CDR3 coding DNA: TGTGCCAGCAGCCCCGAGGCGCCGGGGGGGCAGAAACTGTTTTTT. Translating gives CASSPEAPGGQKLFF. The whole variable domain, remainder taken from reference TRBV7-2 and TRBJ1-4, is GAGVSQSPSNKVTEKGKDVELRCDPISGHTALYWYRQSLGQGLEFLIYFQGNSAPDKSGLPSDRFSAERTGGSVSTLTIQRTQQEDSAVYLCASSPEAPGGQKLFFGSGTQLSVL.

The chain uses TRBV7-3 and TRBJ1-2, with 7 bases matching TRBD1. The CDR3 covers 14 residues. Germline assignment: CDR1 SGHTA and CDR2 FQGTGA. The junction had 8 bases not matched to a gene; V was cut back by 6 bases and J by 4 bases. The CDR3 nucleotides read TGTGCCAGCAGTTTCGACAGGGTTAGCTATGGCTACACCTTC. Protein sequence: CASSFDRVSYGYTF. Full variable domain (outside the CDR3, taken from reference TRBV7-3 and TRBJ1-2): GAGVSQTPSNKVTEKGKYVELRCDPISGHTALYWYRQSLGQGPEFLIYFQGTGAADDSGLPNDRFFAVRPEGSVSTLKIQRTERGDSAVYLCASSFDRVSYGYTFGSGTRLTVV.

By its share, this clonotype is medium-sized. The rearrangement uses TRBV7-2 and TRBJ1-4; 7 bases match TRBD1. This CDR3 region has 15 residues. Trimming cost V 1 base and J 8 bases; bases outside gene matches: 7. CDR1 and CDR2 (germline): SGHTA, FQGNSA. CDR3 nucleotide sequence: TGTGCCAGCAGCTTAGTTGACAGGGTTAACGAAAAACTGTTTTTT. Protein product: CASSLVDRVNEKLFF.

This clonotype has more than one count but fewer than ten. V and J are TRBV10-3 and TRBJ2-2, with D tentatively TRBD1 (5 bases). Trimming stripped 2 bases from V and 0 bases from J, with 13 bases between. Germline CDR1 is ENHRY and CDR2 is SYGVKD. The CDR3 spans 17 residues. The CDR3: CAISEPRTPSNTGELFF. The CDR3 DNA reads as TGTGCCATCAGTGAGCCACGGACACCTTCGAACACCGGGGAGCTGTTTTTT.

This chain links TRBV6-2 or TRBV6-3 with TRBJ2-6; no definite D call. CDR1 is MNHEY and CDR2 is SVGEGT in the germline V gene. Deletions cut 2 bases from V and 9 bases from J, with 17 bases between. This CDR3 contains 16 residues. The CDR3 coding sequence is TGTGCCAGCAGTTACGGGTACTCCACCCTCTACAACGTCCTGACTTTC. Translating it yields CASSYGYSTLYNVLTF.